This T cell receptor (beta chain) derives from a study of T cells in Graves' hyperthyroidism and ophthalmopathy. About this clonotype itself: What it binds is unknown.

Study-wide results and limits: Ophthalmopathy was predicted by the model a median of about 6.5 months ahead of onset.

From RNA transcripts, TCR beta CDR3 regions were amplified. The HTBI primer set drove a first-round RT-PCR of the TCR CDR3. TCRdb reprocessed the multiplex PCR reads via MiXCR and lists one record per CDR3 protein. The sample consists of around 700,000 distinct CDR3 sequences, 35% of them appearing once. Stable Graves' hyperthyroidism meant no ophthalmopathy progression within 18 months. Hyperthyroidism was newly diagnosed in patients aged 18 to 65 (duration under 2 months). For the diagnoses, clinical symptoms, serum thyroxine and TRAb, thyroid ultrasound and orbital computed tomography were used. The sample taken for sequencing was blood. The receptor comes from a woman aged 40 to 50 with Graves' hyperthyroidism.

CDR3 sequence reads: CASSPIQDVSNTEAFF. In DNA form, the CDR3 reads TGTGCCAGCTCACCAATCCAGGATGTTTCAAACACTGAAGCTTTCTTT. The chain has TRBV5-5 and TRBJ1-1, with D unresolved. Germline assignment: CDR1 SGHKS and CDR2 YYEKEE (reference sequence). This CDR3 contains 16 residues. V was pared by 7 bases and J by 2 bases, with 21 bases between.